A single T cell receptor (beta chain) is shown here with its context. This record belongs to a study of blood T cell repertoires in COVID-19. Study background: T cells, B-cell-depleted T cells, or PBMCs provided the cDNA or gDNA that served as material.

V was cut by 6 bases and J by 0 bases, with 17 bases left in between. Germline V gives CDR1 MDHEN, CDR2 SYDVKM. The CDR3 spans 16 residues. Here immunoSEQ multiplex PCR was the method, and the copy in TCRdb shows in-frame clones only, minus some. The table lists 100,000 or so clones, approximately 76% of them singletons. The origin of this receptor is a woman in her seventies with acute or convalescent COVID-19. The sample was peripheral blood. The rearrangement uses TRBV28 and TRBJ1-2; D might be TRBD1 (6 bases). DNA for the CDR3: TGTGCCAGCAGCTCACCCGGACAGTATACTAACTATGGCTACACCTTC. Translating gives CASSSPGQYTNYGYTF.